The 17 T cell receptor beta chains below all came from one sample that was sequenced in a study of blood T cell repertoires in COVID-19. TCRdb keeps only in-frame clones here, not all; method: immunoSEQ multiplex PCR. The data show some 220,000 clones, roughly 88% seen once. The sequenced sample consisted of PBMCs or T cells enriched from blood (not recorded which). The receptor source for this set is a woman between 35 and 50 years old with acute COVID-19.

CDR3 loop: CAIARGGSNTEAFF. The CDR3 region has the DNA TGCGCCATCGCGAGAGGGGGCTCGAACACTGAAGCTTTCTTT. The chain joins TRBV10-2 to TRBJ1-1; 7 bases map to TRBD1. The J segment lost 1 base and the V segment lost 10 bases, leaving 9 bases of the junction unmatched. The CDR3 consists of 14 residues. Germline assignment: CDR1 WSHSY and CDR2 SAAADI.

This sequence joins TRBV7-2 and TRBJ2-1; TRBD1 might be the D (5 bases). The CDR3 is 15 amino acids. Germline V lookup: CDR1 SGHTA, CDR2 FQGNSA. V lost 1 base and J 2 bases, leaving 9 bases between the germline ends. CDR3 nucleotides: TGTGCCAGCAGCTTAGATCTAGGGGCCTACAATGAGCAGTTCTTC. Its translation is CASSLDLGAYNEQFF.

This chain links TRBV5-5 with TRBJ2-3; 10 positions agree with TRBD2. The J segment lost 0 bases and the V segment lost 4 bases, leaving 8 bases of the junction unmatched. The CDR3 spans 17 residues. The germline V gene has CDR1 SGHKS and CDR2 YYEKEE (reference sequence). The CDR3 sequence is CASSPTLAGGSTDTQYF. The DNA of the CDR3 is TGTGCCAGCAGCCCGACCTTAGCGGGGGGAAGCACAGATACGCAGTATTTT. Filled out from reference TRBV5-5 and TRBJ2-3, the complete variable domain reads DAGVTQSPTHLIKTRGQQVTLRCSPISGHKSVSWYQQVLGQGPQFIFQYYEKEERGRGNFPDRFSARQFPNYSSELNVNALLLGDSALYLCASSPTLAGGSTDTQYFGPGTRLTVL.

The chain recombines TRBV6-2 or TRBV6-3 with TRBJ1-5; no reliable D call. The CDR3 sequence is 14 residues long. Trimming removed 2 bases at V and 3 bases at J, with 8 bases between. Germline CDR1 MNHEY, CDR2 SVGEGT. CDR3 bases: TGTGCCAGCAGTTACGGAGCAGTCAATCAGCCCCAGCATTTT. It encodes CASSYGAVNQPQHF.

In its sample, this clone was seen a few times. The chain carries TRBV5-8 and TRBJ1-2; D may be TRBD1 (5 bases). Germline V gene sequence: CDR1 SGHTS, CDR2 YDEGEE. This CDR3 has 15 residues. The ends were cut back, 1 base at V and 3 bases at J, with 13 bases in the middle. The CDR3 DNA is TGTGCCAGCAGCTTGTTAGTCGGGGGACACTATGGCTACACCTTC. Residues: CASSLLVGGHYGYTF.

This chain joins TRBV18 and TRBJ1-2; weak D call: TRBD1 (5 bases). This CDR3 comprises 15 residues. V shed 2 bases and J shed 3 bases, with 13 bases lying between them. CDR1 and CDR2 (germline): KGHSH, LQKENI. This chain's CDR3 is CASSPVQGGDYGYTF. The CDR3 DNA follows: TGTGCCAGCTCACCAGTCCAGGGTGGGGACTATGGCTACACCTTC.

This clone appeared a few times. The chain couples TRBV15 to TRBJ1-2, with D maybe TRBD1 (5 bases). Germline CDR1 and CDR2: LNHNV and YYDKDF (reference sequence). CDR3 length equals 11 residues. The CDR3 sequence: CAAGGTYGYTF. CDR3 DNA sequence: TGTGCAGCGGGGGGGACCTATGGCTACACCTTC.

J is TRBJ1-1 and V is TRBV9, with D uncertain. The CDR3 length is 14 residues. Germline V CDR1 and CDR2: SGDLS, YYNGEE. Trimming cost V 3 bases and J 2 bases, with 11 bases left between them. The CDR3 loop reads CASSAAGYNTEAFF. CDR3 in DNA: TGTGCCAGCAGCGCCGCGGGCTATAACACTGAAGCTTTCTTT.

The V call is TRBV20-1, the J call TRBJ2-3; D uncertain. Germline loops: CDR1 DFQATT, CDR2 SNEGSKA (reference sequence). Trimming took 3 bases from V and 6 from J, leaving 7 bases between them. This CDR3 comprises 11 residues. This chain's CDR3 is CSASTVDTQYF. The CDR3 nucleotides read TGCAGTGCTAGCACGGTGGATACGCAGTATTTT.

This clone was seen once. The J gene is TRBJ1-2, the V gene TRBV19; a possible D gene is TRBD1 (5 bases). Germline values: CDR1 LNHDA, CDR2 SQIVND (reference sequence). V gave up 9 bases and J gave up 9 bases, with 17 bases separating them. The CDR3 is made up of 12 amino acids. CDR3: CASGRGTRSYTF. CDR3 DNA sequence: TGTGCCAGCGGACGGGGGACCCGGAGCTACACCTTC.

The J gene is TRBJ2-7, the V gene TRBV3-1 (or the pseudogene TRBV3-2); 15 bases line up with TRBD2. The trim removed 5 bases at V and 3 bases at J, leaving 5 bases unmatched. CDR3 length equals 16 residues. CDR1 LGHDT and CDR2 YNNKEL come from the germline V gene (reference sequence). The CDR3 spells CASSRGLAGGLYEQYV. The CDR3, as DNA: TGTGCCAGCAGCAGGGGACTAGCGGGGGGCCTCTACGAGCAGTACGTC.

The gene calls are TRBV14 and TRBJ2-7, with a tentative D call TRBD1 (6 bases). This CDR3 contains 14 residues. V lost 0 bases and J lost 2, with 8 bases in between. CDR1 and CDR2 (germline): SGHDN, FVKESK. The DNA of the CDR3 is TGTGCCAGCAGCCAAGAGGCAGGGGCCTACGAGCAGTACGTC. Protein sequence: CASSQEAGAYEQYV.

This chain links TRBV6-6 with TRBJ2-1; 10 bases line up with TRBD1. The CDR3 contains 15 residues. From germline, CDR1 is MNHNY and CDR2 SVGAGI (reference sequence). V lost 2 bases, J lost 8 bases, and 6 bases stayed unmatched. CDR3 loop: CASSYPGQGRDEQFF. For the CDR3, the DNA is TGTGCCAGCAGTTACCCGGGACAGGGGAGGGATGAGCAGTTCTTC.

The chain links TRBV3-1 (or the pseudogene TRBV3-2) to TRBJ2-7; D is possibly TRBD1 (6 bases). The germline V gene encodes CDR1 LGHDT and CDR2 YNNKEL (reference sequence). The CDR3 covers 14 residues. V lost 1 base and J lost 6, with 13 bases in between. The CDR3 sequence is CASSQGTGYGEQYV. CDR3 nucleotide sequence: TGTGCCAGCAGCCAAGGAACAGGGTATGGCGAGCAGTACGTC.

The CDR3 DNA follows: TGTGCCAGCAGTTTGCGGGGAATCGGAGATGGCTACACCTTC. Amino acid sequence: CASSLRGIGDGYTF. The gene calls are TRBV28 and TRBJ1-2, with D unresolved. Trimming cost V 3 bases and J 6 bases, with 14 bases left between them. CDR1 and CDR2 from the germline V gene are MDHEN and SYDVKM. CDR3 size: 14 residues.

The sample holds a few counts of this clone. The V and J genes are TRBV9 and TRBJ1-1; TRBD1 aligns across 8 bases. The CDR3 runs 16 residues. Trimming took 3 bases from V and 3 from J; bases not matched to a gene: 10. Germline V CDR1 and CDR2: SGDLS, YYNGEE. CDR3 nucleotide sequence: TGTGCCAGCAGCGCTACGGACAGGGACTGGGACACTGAAGCTTTCTTT. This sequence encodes CASSATDRDWDTEAFF.

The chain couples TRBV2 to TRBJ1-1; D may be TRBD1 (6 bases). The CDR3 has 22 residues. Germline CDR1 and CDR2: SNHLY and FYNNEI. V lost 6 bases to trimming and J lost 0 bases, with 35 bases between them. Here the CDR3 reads CASRDPTGSRQGWRSLNTEAFF. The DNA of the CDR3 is TGTGCCAGCAGGGACCCAACAGGGAGTCGCCAGGGATGGAGATCCTTGAACACTGAAGCTTTCTTT.